This note documents a single TCR beta chain sequence. The data belong to a study of identical twins. One entry per CDR3 protein, called by TCRdb with MiXCR from the 5' RACE reads. The table lists about 470,000 distinct CDR3 sequences, 24% of them singletons, with roughly 2.8% in the top ten. Germline loops: CDR1 SQVTM, CDR2 ANQGSEA. The CDR3 extends over 14 amino acids. The germline V and J ends were trimmed by 7 bases and 4 bases, with 19 bases remaining between them. These same records also appear under a second study, on T cells expressing NK-cell markers.

This rearrangement joins TRBV29-1 to TRBJ2-5; D unresolved. Sequencing was performed on CD4+ T cells sorted from blood. The receptor was derived from a woman aged 18-29 years in good health. The CDR3 coding sequence is TGCAGCGCACCAGACTCGCTAGTAGGAGAGACCCAGTACTTC. Its translation is CSAPDSLVGETQYF.